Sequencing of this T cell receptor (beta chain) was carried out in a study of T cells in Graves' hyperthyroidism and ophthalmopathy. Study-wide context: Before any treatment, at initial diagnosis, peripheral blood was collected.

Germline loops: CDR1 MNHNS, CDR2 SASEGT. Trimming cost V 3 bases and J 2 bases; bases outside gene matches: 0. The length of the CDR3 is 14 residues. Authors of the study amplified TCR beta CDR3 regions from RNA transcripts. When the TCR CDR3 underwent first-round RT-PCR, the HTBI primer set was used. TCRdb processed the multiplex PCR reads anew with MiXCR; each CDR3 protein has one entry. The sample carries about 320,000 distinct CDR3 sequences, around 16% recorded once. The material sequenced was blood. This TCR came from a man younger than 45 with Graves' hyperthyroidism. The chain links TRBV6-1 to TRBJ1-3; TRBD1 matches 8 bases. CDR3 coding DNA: TGTGCCAGCAGTGAGACAGGGGCTGGAAACACCATATATTTT. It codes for CASSETGAGNTIYF.